This T cell receptor beta chain was profiled in a study of cytomegalovirus exposure and HLA in healthy donors. Findings and limits, study-wide: A later analysis found common viral pathogens apparently linked to several of the most significant clusters. According to the study, 150 to 200 TCR beta chains were cytomegalovirus-associated. A later analysis linked about 17,000 TCR beta sequences to HLA alleles at 0.05 false discovery rate. Immune exposure was documented only through CMV serostatus.

Comments on this clone: Its target is unknown.

PCR involved 60 Vbeta and 13 Jbeta primers. Clones were read by immunoSEQ multiplex PCR, and TCRdb kept only the in-frame ones, dropping some. Counted here are about 180,000 clones, 79% occurring once; the ten biggest clones make up 0.69%. The sequence derives from a woman aged 35 to 49 in good health and CMV-seronegative. The material sequenced was PBMCs.

In DNA, the CDR3 is TGTGCCAGCAGCCCAAGCTGGGGCCATAATCAGCCCCAGCATTTT. This codes for CASSPSWGHNQPQHF. The chain recombines TRBV9 with TRBJ1-5; tentative D call: TRBD1 (5 bases). The CDR3 is made up of 15 amino acids. Germline values: CDR1 SGDLS, CDR2 YYNGEE. The germline V and J ends were trimmed by 4 bases and 4 bases, with 15 bases remaining between them.